This is a list of T cell receptor beta chains from one sample in a study of cytomegalovirus exposure and HLA in healthy donors. Assay: immunoSEQ multiplex PCR; the TCRdb copy retains only in-frame clones and omits some. This sample has around 350,000 clones; around 86% occur once, and the top ten carry 0.65% to 0.95%. Sample: PBMCs. The receptors originated from a woman under 30 in good health and CMV-seronegative. CDR3s include the opening cysteine and the closing phenylalanine or tryptophan. Each record gives: V gene, clone size, J gene, D gene, CDR3 protein, CDR3 DNA. A D gene is named only where the DNA matches it firmly. A clone size is listed for some rows: how often the clone was seen (once, few, many), or a class if it is expanded.

V gene: TRBV6-1; clone size: NA; J gene: TRBJ2-2; D gene: TRBD1; CDR3 protein: CASRGGQGNTGELFF; CDR3 DNA: TGTGCCAGCAGAGGGGGACAGGGGAACACCGGGGAGCTGTTTTTT
V gene: TRBV5-1; clone size: NA; J gene: TRBJ2-5; D gene: TRBD1; CDR3 protein: CASSLVGTGGDETQYF; CDR3 DNA: TGCGCCAGCAGCTTGGTGGGGACAGGGGGCGATGAGACCCAGTACTTC
V gene: TRBV30; clone size: NA; J gene: TRBJ2-5; D gene: TRBD2; CDR3 protein: CAWSLVGGAPETQYF; CDR3 DNA: TGTGCCTGGAGTTTGGTCGGGGGGGCCCCAGAGACCCAGTACTTC
V gene: TRBV2; clone size: NA; J gene: TRBJ2-4; D gene: TRBD1; CDR3 protein: CASSVGQGANIQYF; CDR3 DNA: TGTGCCAGCAGTGTAGGGCAGGGGGCGAACATTCAGTACTTC
V gene: TRBV5-1; clone size: few; J gene: TRBJ2-7; D gene: NA; CDR3 protein: CASSRGRAYEQYF; CDR3 DNA: TGCGCCAGCAGCAGGGGCAGGGCCTACGAGCAGTACTTC
V gene: TRBV7-2; clone size: NA; J gene: TRBJ2-5; D gene: NA; CDR3 protein: CASSSSGWAQYF; CDR3 DNA: TGTGCCAGCAGCTCCTCCGGGTGGGCCCAGTACTTC
V gene: TRBV20-1; clone size: NA; J gene: TRBJ2-5; D gene: TRBD1; CDR3 protein: CSADREETQYF; CDR3 DNA: TGCAGTGCTGACAGGGAGGAGACCCAGTACTTC
V gene: TRBV5-1; clone size: NA; J gene: TRBJ1-2; D gene: NA; CDR3 protein: CASSSREIYGYTF; CDR3 DNA: TGCGCCAGCAGCTCCCGGGAGATCTATGGCTACACCTTC
V gene: TRBV28; clone size: NA; J gene: TRBJ1-5; D gene: NA; CDR3 protein: CASVFGGARFQPQHF; CDR3 DNA: TGTGCCAGCGTTTTTGGGGGGGCGCGGTTTCAGCCCCAGCATTTT
V gene: TRBV5-1; clone size: NA; J gene: TRBJ2-7; D gene: NA; CDR3 protein: CASSLDLTYEQYF; CDR3 DNA: TGCGCCAGCAGCTTGGATCTAACCTACGAGCAGTACTTC
V gene: TRBV5-4; clone size: NA; J gene: TRBJ2-7; D gene: TRBD2; CDR3 protein: CASSLASGVSYEQYF; CDR3 DNA: TGTGCCAGCAGCTTGGCTAGCGGGGTCTCCTACGAGCAGTACTTC
V gene: TRBV30; clone size: once; J gene: TRBJ1-2; D gene: NA; CDR3 protein: CAWSVGGASGYTF; CDR3 DNA: TGTGCCTGGAGTGTAGGGGGAGCAAGTGGCTACACCTTC
V gene: TRBV28; clone size: NA; J gene: TRBJ1-2; D gene: NA; CDR3 protein: CASSYTGQGYTF; CDR3 DNA: TGTGCCAGCAGTTATACAGGACAGGGCTACACCTTC
V gene: TRBV18; clone size: NA; J gene: TRBJ2-1; D gene: TRBD2; CDR3 protein: CASSPLSGSVNEQFF; CDR3 DNA: TGTGCCAGCTCACCTCTGAGCGGGAGCGTCAATGAGCAGTTCTTC
V gene: TRBV5-6; clone size: NA; J gene: TRBJ1-4; D gene: NA; CDR3 protein: CASSLGIEVSPLPEKLFF; CDR3 DNA: TGTGCCAGCAGCTTGGGGATTGAGGTGTCCCCTCTCCCAGAAAAACTGTTTTTT